Below, 19 T cell receptor beta chains from the same sample are listed, as sequenced in a study of post-analysis software for immune sequencing data. Unique molecular identifiers tagged the TCR beta cDNA libraries. From the PCR reads, TCRdb called clonotypes with MiXCR, one entry per CDR3 protein. The table records 740,000 or so distinct CDR3 sequences, approximately 53% of them present only once. The study, taken as a whole, reports: Included in a set of roughly 5 TRBV segments more frequent in patients than controls were TRBV5-6, TRBV5-1 and TRBV20-1.

These TCRs are of unknown antigen specificity. Sequencing used blood. These receptors all stem from a girl aged 10-17 years with multiple sclerosis.

This clonotype was detected a few times. V gene TRBV6-2 or TRBV6-3 combines with J gene TRBJ2-7; TRBD2 matches at 13 bases. The trim removed 5 bases at V and 7 bases at J, leaving 11 bases unmatched. CDR1 and CDR2 from the germline V gene are MNHEY and SVGEGT. The CDR3 covers 16 residues. The CDR3 protein is CASSTRTSGRWGEQYF. For the CDR3, the DNA is TGTGCCAGCAGTACGCGGACTAGCGGGAGATGGGGGGAGCAGTACTTC.

This chain joins TRBV4-1 and TRBJ1-2; no reliable D call. V was trimmed by 1 base and J by 3 bases, leaving 6 bases between them. CDR3 size: 13 residues. The germline V gene encodes CDR1 MGHRA and CDR2 YSYEKL. The CDR3 sequence: CASSQALDYGYTF. DNA of the CDR3: TGCGCCAGCAGCCAAGCTTTGGACTATGGCTACACCTTC.

The DNA of the CDR3 is TGCGCCAGCAGCTTGCTGACAGGGGAGGGCCCAGATACGCAGTATTTT. This encodes CASSLLTGEGPDTQYF. This chain links TRBV5-1 with TRBJ2-3, with D possibly matching TRBD1 (8 bases). Germline values: CDR1 SGHRS, CDR2 YFSETQ. The ends were cut back, 1 base at V and 4 bases at J, with 16 bases in the middle. The CDR3 runs to 16 residues.

J is TRBJ2-1 and V is TRBV3-1; 10 bases fit TRBD2. J was trimmed by 12 bases and V by 1 base; bases with no gene match: 9. In germline, CDR1 is LGHDT, CDR2 YNNKEL (reference sequence). CDR3 length equals 15 residues. CDR3 sequence (DNA): TGTGCCAGCAGCCAAGGACTAGCGGGTACCCTCCGGCAGTTCTTC. Amino acid sequence: CASSQGLAGTLRQFF.

The V gene is TRBV12-3 or TRBV12-4, the J gene TRBJ2-3; D is ambiguous. V was shortened by 6 bases and J by 4 bases, with 20 bases between the two germline ends. The CDR3 has 16 amino acids. CDR3 protein: CASRPRMVRLADTQYF. In DNA, the CDR3 is TGTGCCAGCAGGCCGAGGATGGTTAGGTTGGCAGATACGCAGTATTTT.

The chain combines TRBV3-1 with TRBJ2-3, with 7 bases that match TRBD2. CDR1 LGHDT and CDR2 YNNKEL come from the germline V gene (reference sequence). V trimming: 1 base; J trimming: 6 bases; junction bases outside the gene matches: 10. CDR3 length: 16 amino acids. CDR3 loop: CASSQVVASGRDTQYF. CDR3 nucleotides: TGTGCCAGCAGCCAAGTAGTGGCTAGCGGAAGGGATACGCAGTATTTT.

A remark on this clonotype: One junction end does not reproduce the germline sequence, and a read error may be involved. The J gene is TRBJ2-5, the V gene TRBV10-3, with 9 bases aligning to TRBD2. This CDR3 is 15 amino acids long. Germline V CDR1 and CDR2: ENHRY, SYGVKD. The CDR3, as DNA: TGTGCCATCAGGGAGTCTAGCGGGAATTCAGAGACCCAGTACTTC. Translated: CAIRESSGNSETQYF.

V gene TRBV6-1 combines with J gene TRBJ2-4, with 14 bases identical to TRBD2. Per the germline V gene, CDR1 is MNHNS and CDR2 is SASEGT. Trimming at V came to 6 bases and at J to 6 bases, leaving 16 bases not matched to a gene. The CDR3 sequence is 19 residues long. Here the CDR3 reads CASSLQALTSGGAGNIQYF. CDR3 sequence (DNA): TGTGCCAGCAGCCTCCAAGCCTTGACTAGCGGGGGGGCGGGAAACATTCAGTACTTC.

V is TRBV11-2 and J is TRBJ2-1, with TRBD2 identical over 8 bases. The V and J ends lost 5 bases and 8 bases, in that order; junction bases with no gene match: 23. Germline V CDR1 and CDR2: SGHAT, FQNNGV. The CDR3 extends over 19 amino acids. CDR3 in amino acids: CASSAAGLAGGGKPHEQFF. In DNA form, the CDR3 reads TGTGCCAGCAGCGCTGCTGGTTTGGCCGGGGGGGGAAAACCCCATGAGCAGTTCTTC.

The CDR3 bases are TGTGCCAGCAGTTACGGGGGTGGTGAGAGCAAAAACATTCAGTACTTC. It translates to CASSYGGGESKNIQYF. The chain joins TRBV6-6 to TRBJ2-4; D is tentatively TRBD1 or TRBD2 (5 bases each). CDR1 is MNHNY and CDR2 is SVGAGI in the germline V gene (reference sequence). V lost 2 bases and J 3 bases, leaving 14 bases between the germline ends. The CDR3 has 16 amino acids.

The CDR3 spells CSVAPTGWDYGYTF. The CDR3 nucleotides are TGCAGCGTCGCCCCGACAGGGTGGGACTATGGCTACACCTTC. This rearrangement joins TRBV29-1 to TRBJ1-2, with 7 bases matching TRBD1. The CDR3 has 14 amino acids. Germline trimming cut 6 bases from V and 3 bases from J; bases unmatched to any gene: 10. Germline V gene data show CDR1 as SQVTM and CDR2 as ANQGSEA.

This sequence joins TRBV4-1 and TRBJ1-5; D unclear. Trimming cost V 0 bases and J 11 bases, with 14 bases left between them. Germline V gene sequence: CDR1 MGHRA, CDR2 YSYEKL. CDR3 length: 14 residues. CDR3 residues: CASSQEIMVAAQHF. CDR3 nucleotides: TGCGCCAGCAGCCAAGAAATTATGGTGGCAGCCCAGCATTTT.

This sequence joins TRBV2 and TRBJ1-2; possible D gene TRBD1, 5 bases. CDR3 length: 12 amino acids. Trimming removed 10 bases from V and 7 bases from J, with 16 bases in between. From germline, CDR1 is SNHLY and CDR2 FYNNEI. Here the CDR3 reads CATTGWDFGYTF. CDR3 DNA sequence: TGTGCCACTACGGGGTGGGACTTTGGCTACACCTTC. Together with reference TRBV2 and TRBJ1-2, the CDR3 gives the full variable domain: EPEVTQTPSHQVTQMGQEVILRCVPISNHLYFYWYRQILGQKVEFLVSFYNNEISEKSEIFDDQFSVERPDGSNFTLKIRSTKLEDSAMYFCATTGWDFGYTFGSGTRLTVV.

The chain is built from TRBV2 and TRBJ2-1, with 9 nucleotides matching TRBD2. From germline, CDR1 is SNHLY and CDR2 FYNNEI. CDR3 length: 16 residues. After removal of 7 bases from V and 3 bases from J, the junction contained 10 bases not matched to a gene. The CDR3: CASKGAGGPNYNEQFF. DNA for the CDR3: TGTGCCAGCAAGGGGGCGGGAGGGCCAAACTACAATGAGCAGTTCTTC. The full variable domain, its missing parts supplied by reference TRBV2 and TRBJ2-1, is EPEVTQTPSHQVTQMGQEVILRCVPISNHLYFYWYRQILGQKVEFLVSFYNNEISEKSEIFDDQFSVERPDGSNFTLKIRSTKLEDSAMYFCASKGAGGPNYNEQFFGPGTRLTVL.

The chain joins TRBV25-1 to TRBJ2-5; D ambiguous. The J call may be incorrect, as the DNA end agrees better with TRBJ2-1. The CDR3 loop spans 17 amino acids. From germline, CDR1 is MGHDK and CDR2 SYGVNS. CDR3 in DNA: TGTGCCAGCAGTCGATATGTACAATCGTTTTCCCAAGAGACCCAGTTCTTC. Translating gives CASSRYVQSFSQETQFF.

This clonotype was seen just once. V and J are TRBV4-1 and TRBJ2-1, with D perhaps TRBD2 (5 bases). This CDR3 has 16 residues. Trimming removed 4 bases from V and 6 bases from J, with 19 bases in between. Germline CDR1 is MGHRA and CDR2 is YSYEKL. CDR3 nucleotides: TGCGCCAGCAGCCCACCCTTGGGAGACACTTCCAATGAGCAGTTCTTC. It encodes CASSPPLGDTSNEQFF.

The rearrangement links TRBV20-1 to TRBJ2-5; D possibly corresponds to TRBD1 (6 bases). Gene TRBJ2-7 matches the end of the DNA better, so the J call may be wrong. CDR3 length equals 14 residues. CDR1 is DFQATT, CDR2 SNEGSKA, per germline (reference sequence). Here the CDR3 DNA reads TGCAGTGCTAGAGGACTAACAGGGATCGACGAGCAGTACTTC. Translated, it gives CSARGLTGIDEQYF.

The chain recombines TRBV20-1 with TRBJ2-7; 13 bases line up with TRBD2. This CDR3 contains 18 residues. In germline, CDR1 is DFQATT, CDR2 SNEGSKA (reference sequence). V was pared by 0 bases and J by 2 bases, with 10 bases of the junction left unmatched. The CDR3 DNA reads as TGCAGTGCTAGAGATTGGGGGACTAGCGGGATCCCGGCCTACGAGCAGTACTTC. This gives the protein CSARDWGTSGIPAYEQYF.

This clonotype appeared many times. The chain couples TRBV29-1 to TRBJ1-2, with TRBD1 identical over 7 bases. With V trimmed by 4 bases and J by 4 bases, 6 bases remained unmatched. The CDR3 contains 13 residues. Germline CDR1 reads SQVTM; CDR2 reads ANQGSEA. The CDR3 region is CSVGDQGVYGYTF. For the CDR3, the DNA is TGCAGCGTTGGGGATCAGGGGGTCTATGGCTACACCTTC.